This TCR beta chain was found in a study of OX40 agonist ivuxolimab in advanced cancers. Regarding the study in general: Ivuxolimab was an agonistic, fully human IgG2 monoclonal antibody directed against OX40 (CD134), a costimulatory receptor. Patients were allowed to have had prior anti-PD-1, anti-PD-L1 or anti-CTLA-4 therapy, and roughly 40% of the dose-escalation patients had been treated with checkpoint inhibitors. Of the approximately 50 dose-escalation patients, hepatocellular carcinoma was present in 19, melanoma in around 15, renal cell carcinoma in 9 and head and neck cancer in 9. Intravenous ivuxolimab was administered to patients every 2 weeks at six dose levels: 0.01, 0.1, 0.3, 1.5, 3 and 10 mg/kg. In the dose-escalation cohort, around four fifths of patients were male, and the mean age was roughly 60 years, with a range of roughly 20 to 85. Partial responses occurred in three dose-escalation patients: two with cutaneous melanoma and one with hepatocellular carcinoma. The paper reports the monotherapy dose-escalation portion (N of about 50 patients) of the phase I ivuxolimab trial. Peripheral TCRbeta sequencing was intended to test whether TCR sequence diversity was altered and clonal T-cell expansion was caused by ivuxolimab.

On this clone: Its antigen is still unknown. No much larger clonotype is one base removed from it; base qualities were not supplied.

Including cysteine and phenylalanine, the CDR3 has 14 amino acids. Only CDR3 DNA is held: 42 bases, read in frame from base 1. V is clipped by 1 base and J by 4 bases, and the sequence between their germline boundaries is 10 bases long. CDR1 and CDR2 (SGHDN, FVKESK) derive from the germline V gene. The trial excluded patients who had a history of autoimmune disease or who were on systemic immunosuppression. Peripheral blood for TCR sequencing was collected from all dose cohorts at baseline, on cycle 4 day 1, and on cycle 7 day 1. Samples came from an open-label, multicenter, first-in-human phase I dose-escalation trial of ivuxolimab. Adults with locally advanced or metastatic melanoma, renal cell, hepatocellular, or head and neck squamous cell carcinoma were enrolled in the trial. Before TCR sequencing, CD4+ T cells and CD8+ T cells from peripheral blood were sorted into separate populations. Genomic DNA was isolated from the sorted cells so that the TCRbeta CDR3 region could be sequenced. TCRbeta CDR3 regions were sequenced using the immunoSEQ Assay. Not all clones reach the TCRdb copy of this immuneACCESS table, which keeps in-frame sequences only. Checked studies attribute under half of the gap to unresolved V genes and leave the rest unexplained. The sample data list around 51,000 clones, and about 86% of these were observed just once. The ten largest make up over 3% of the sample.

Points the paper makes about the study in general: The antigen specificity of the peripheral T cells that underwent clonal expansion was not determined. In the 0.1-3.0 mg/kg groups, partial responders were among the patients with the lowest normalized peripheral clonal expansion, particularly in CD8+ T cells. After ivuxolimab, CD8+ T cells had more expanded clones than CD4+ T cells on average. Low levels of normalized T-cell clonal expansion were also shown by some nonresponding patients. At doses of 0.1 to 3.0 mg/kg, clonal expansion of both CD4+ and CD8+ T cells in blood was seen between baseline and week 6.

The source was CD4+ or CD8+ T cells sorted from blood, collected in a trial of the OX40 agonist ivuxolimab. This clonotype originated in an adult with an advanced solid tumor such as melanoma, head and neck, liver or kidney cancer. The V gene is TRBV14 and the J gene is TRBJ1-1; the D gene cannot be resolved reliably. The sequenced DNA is TGTGCCAGCAGCCAAGGCCGGTTGGGCACTGAAGCTTTCTTT. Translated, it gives CASSQGRLGTEAFF.